This is a list of T cell receptor beta chains from one sample in a study of cytomegalovirus exposure and HLA in healthy donors. Profiling relied on immunoSEQ multiplex PCR, and the TCRdb table lists in-frame clones only, not all of them. The data show about 120,000 clones, with 70% to 80% seen just once and 4% to 5% held by the top ten. Sequenced input: PBMCs. Source of these receptors: a woman between 40 and 50 years old in good health and CMV-seropositive. The CDR3 runs from the conserved cysteine through the conserved F or W. The D gene is left open where the match is weak. A row's size may be missing; if present it is once, few, many or a size class.

D	size	V	J	CDR3	DNA
TRBD1	-	TRBV2	TRBJ2-1	CASSDPDRETYNEQFF	TGTGCCAGCAGTGACCCGGACAGGGAGACCTACAATGAGCAGTTCTTC
-	-	TRBV7-6	TRBJ1-2	CASSPSSTGSNYGYTF	TGTGCCAGCAGCCCATCCTCGACAGGATCTAACTATGGCTACACCTTC
TRBD1	-	TRBV6-1	TRBJ1-2	CASKGQGNYGYTF	TGTGCCAGCAAAGGACAGGGGAACTATGGCTACACCTTC
TRBD1	-	TRBV28	TRBJ1-2	CASRLTGTGGVGYGYTF	TGTGCCAGCAGGCTTACCGGGACAGGGGGGGTTGGCTATGGCTACACCTTC
-	-	TRBV5-1	TRBJ2-7	CASSLDGQGYEQYF	TGCGCCAGCAGCTTGGACGGGCAGGGTTACGAGCAGTACTTC
TRBD2	-	TRBV9	TRBJ2-1	CASSVGLAGLNEQFF	TGTGCCAGCAGCGTTGGGCTAGCGGGGCTGAATGAGCAGTTCTTC
TRBD1	-	TRBV7-6	TRBJ1-1	CASSTNIQGADTEAFF	TGTGCCAGCAGCACAAACATTCAGGGGGCTGATACTGAAGCTTTCTTT
-	-	TRBV11-1	TRBJ1-1	CASSYSVGPAFF	TGTGCCAGCAGCTACTCCGTGGGGCCAGCTTTCTTT
TRBD1	once	TRBV7-2	TRBJ1-4	CASSVRGANEKLFF	TGCGCCAGCAGCGTCAGGGGGGCAAATGAAAAACTGTTTTTT
-	-	TRBV6-1	TRBJ1-1	CASSPNRDPPEAFF	TGTGCCAGCAGCCCCAACAGGGATCCCCCCGAAGCTTTCTTT
TRBD2	-	TRBV25-1	TRBJ2-5	CASSEPGRRGETQYF	TGTGCCAGCAGTGAACCCGGGAGGAGGGGAGAGACCCAGTACTTC
-	-	TRBV6-1	TRBJ1-4	CASSETGREKLFF	TGTGCCAGCAGTGAAACAGGGCGCGAAAAACTGTTTTTT
-	-	TRBV19	TRBJ2-3	CASSISGRDTQYF	TGTGCCAGTAGTATCTCAGGGCGTGATACGCAGTATTTT
TRBD1	few	TRBV5-6	TRBJ2-2	CASRDWQGQGNTGELFF	TGTGCCAGCAGAGACTGGCAGGGACAGGGGAACACCGGGGAGCTGTTTTTT
-	-	TRBV18	TRBJ1-5	CASSRAGVNQPQHF	TGTGCCAGCTCTCGCGCAGGGGTCAATCAGCCCCAGCATTTT
TRBD2	-	TRBV15	TRBJ2-7	CATSIRTSGSFYEQYF	TGTGCCACCAGCATAAGGACTAGCGGGAGTTTCTACGAGCAGTACTTC
TRBD2	-	TRBV9	TRBJ2-1	CASSVGGLAGSGEQFF	TGTGCCAGCAGCGTAGGGGGACTAGCGGGCTCGGGGGAGCAGTTCTTC
-	-	TRBV29-1	TRBJ2-5	CSVTQGFETQYF	TGCAGCGTGACCCAGGGGTTCGAGACCCAGTACTTC
TRBD2	-	TRBV9	TRBJ2-7	CASSPGLAGGYEQYF	TGTGCCAGCAGCCCGGGACTAGCGGGGGGGTACGAGCAGTACTTC
TRBD1	few	TRBV5-1	TRBJ1-1	CASSSDRGGTEAFF	TGCGCCAGCAGCTCCGACAGGGGTGGGACTGAAGCTTTCTTT
-	-	TRBV7-9	TRBJ1-2	CASSFGTAQTEYGYTF	TGTGCCAGCAGCTTTGGAACAGCTCAAACCGAGTATGGCTACACCTTC
-	-	TRBV25-1	TRBJ2-3	CASSDTGMLTDTQYF	TGTGCCAGCAGTGATACAGGGATGTTGACAGATACGCAGTATTTT
TRBD1	-	TRBV30	TRBJ1-1	CAWRGQGNTEAFF	TGTGCCTGGAGGGGACAGGGGAACACTGAAGCTTTCTTT